This T cell receptor (beta chain) was profiled in a study of T cell responses to AZD1222 COVID-19 vaccine. V lost 5 bases to trimming and J lost 1 base; unmatched junction nucleotides: 2. The CDR3 runs to 14 residues. The germline CDR1 and CDR2 sequences are SGHRS and YFSETQ. Measured with immunoSEQ multiplex PCR; TCRdb has only the in-frame clones, and not every one. Of 130,000 or so clones listed, around 90% are singletons. The material sequenced was peripheral blood, taken on day 0 of AZD1222 vaccination. The chain carries TRBV5-1 and TRBJ2-2; 7 positions match TRBD1. The sequence was obtained from an adult in good health. The CDR3 coding sequence is TGCGCCAGCAGTAGGGGGCTGAACACCGGGGAGCTGTTTTTT. Amino acids: CASSRGLNTGELFF.